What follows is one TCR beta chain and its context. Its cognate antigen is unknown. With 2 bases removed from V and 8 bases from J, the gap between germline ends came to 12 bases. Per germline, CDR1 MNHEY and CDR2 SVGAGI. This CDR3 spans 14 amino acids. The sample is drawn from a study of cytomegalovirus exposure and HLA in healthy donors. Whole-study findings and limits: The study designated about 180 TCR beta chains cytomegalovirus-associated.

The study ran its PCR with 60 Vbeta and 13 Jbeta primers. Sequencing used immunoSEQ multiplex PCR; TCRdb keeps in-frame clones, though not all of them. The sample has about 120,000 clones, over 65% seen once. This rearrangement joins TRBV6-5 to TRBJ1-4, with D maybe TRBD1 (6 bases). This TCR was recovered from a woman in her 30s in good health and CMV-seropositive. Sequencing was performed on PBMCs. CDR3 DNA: TGTGCCAGCAGTTACAGACAGGAAAACGAAAAACTGTTTTTT. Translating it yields CASSYRQENEKLFF.